This T cell receptor (beta chain) was sequenced during a study of cytomegalovirus exposure and HLA in healthy donors. Study observations and caveats: Presence/absence analyses supposed approximately even sequencing depth among donors. Excluded: some indistinguishable V segments such as TRBV6-2 and TRBV6-3.

A remark on this clone: What it binds is unknown.

This PCR relied on a set of 60 Vbeta primers and 13 Jbeta primers. Clones were sequenced by immunoSEQ multiplex PCR, and TCRdb holds only the in-frame ones, with some missing. Here the sample spans 150,000 to 200,000 clones, approximately 85% being singletons. The CDR3 totals 15 residues. Germline V gives CDR1 MNHNS, CDR2 SASEGT. Trimming took 10 bases from V and 7 from J; bases not matched to a gene: 12. This chain uses TRBV6-1 with TRBJ2-5; TRBD2 matches 13 bases. The specimen was PBMCs. This clonotype was sampled from a man younger than 35 in good health and CMV-seropositive. CDR3: CAIRSGTSGVGTQYF. CDR3 in DNA: TGTGCCATCAGATCCGGGACTAGCGGGGTAGGGACCCAGTACTTC.